Detailed here is one TCR beta chain. The sample belongs to a study of blood T cell repertoires in COVID-19. The overall study: Sources were T cells, B-cell-depleted T cells, or PBMCs; the material itself was cDNA or gDNA.

Enrolment of Seattle patients took place during active infection, and they were followed longitudinally. Original processing notes: How many nucleated cells were present was estimated from reference gene primer amplification. Only in-frame clones appear in the TCRdb table, and some are missing; sequencing was by immunoSEQ multiplex PCR. V and J calls and clone size are given by that table; D and trimming were obtained from the DNA. Here the sample spans some 200,000 clones, approximately 85% being singletons. Sequences were obtained from peripheral blood. This TCR derives from a woman in her seventies with COVID-19, enrolled during active disease.

The CDR3 is CASSQDRGEKQETQYF. Here the CDR3 DNA reads TGTGCCAGCAGCCAAGATCGTGGAGAAAAGCAAGAGACCCAGTACTTC. The chain is built from TRBV4-2 and TRBJ2-5; no firm D call. The CDR3 length is 16 residues. V lost 0 bases and J 2 bases, leaving 13 bases between the germline ends. CDR1 is LGHNA, CDR2 YNFKEQ, per germline.